The rows below give T cell receptor beta chains drawn from one sample of a study of cytomegalovirus exposure and HLA in healthy donors. TCRdb's table, derived via immunoSEQ multiplex PCR, lists solely in-frame clones and lacks some. The sample has about 230,000 clones, 78% seen once. The sample was PBMCs. The receptors were gathered from a boy aged 10-17 years in good health and CMV-seronegative. The conserved cysteine and the conserved F or W are not part of the CDR3 here.

length	V	J	CDR3
18	TRBV4-1	TRBJ2-5	ASSQDRGFSRGRTQETQY
15	TRBV5-8	TRBJ1-6	ASSLLEGYFWDSPLH
14	TRBV19	TRBJ2-2	ASSLALARRDGELF
12	TRBV11-3	TRBJ2-7	ASSFGQPRGEQY
11	TRBV5-1	TRBJ2-1	ATTDRGDNEQF
11	TRBV19	TRBJ1-2	ASSATTGIGYT
12	TRBV5-1	TRBJ2-3	ASSNGGRTDTQY
11	TRBV19	TRBJ1-2	ASRDGTNYGYT
12	TRBV27	TRBJ1-6	ASRTGGGNSPLH
14	TRBV6-6	TRBJ1-6	ASSYSTGSYNSPLH
12	TRBV6-5	TRBJ2-5	ASGGVRLGETQY
16	TRBV15	TRBJ2-4	ATSSRPGRQAAGNIQY
14	TRBV6-5	TRBJ1-3	ASSYGGSFSGNTIY
15	TRBV25-1	TRBJ1-4	ASSESGTTSTNEKLF
13	TRBV6-5	TRBJ1-4	ASSPTGQGDEKLF
13	TRBV5-1	TRBJ2-1	ASSLLAGPRNEQF
11	TRBV7-8	TRBJ1-1	ASSLNRDTEAF
13	TRBV21-1	TRBJ2-7	ASSASGTSVYEQY
9	TRBV29-1	TRBJ1-2	SVWGQYGYT
13	TRBV14	TRBJ2-7	ASSQGVDSSYEQY
11	TRBV5-6	TRBJ1-6	ASSSLYNSPLH
15	TRBV5-8	TRBJ1-1	ASSLGRRGRMVTEAF